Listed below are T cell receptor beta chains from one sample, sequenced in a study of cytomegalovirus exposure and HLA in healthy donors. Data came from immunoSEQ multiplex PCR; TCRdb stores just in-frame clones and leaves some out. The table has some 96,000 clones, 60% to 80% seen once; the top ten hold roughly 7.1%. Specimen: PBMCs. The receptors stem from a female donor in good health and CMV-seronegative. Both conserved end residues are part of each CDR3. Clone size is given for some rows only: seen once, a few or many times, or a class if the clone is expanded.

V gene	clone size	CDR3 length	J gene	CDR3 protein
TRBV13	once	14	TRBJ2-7	CASSSRQNSYEQYF
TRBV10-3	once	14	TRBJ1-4	CAIREGPGNEKLFF
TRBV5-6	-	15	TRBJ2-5	CASSLGQGRLGTQYF
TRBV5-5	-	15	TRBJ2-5	CASSSATSSQETQYF
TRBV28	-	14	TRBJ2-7	CASSSPDRVYEQYF
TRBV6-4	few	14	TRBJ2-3	CASSAGTGADTQYF
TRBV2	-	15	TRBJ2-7	CASSQTGQESYEQYF
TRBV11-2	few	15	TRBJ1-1	CASSPPYPGGPEAFF
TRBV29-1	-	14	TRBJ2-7	CSVLSSGGAYEQYF
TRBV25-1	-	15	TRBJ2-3	CASSEPRIFTDTQYF
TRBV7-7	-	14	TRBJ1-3	CASSLAGSGNTIYF
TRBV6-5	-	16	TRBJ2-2	CASSYGQGANTGELFF
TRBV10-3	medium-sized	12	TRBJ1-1	CAVNRGDTEAFF
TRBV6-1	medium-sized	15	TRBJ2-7	CASSEVRDSSYEQYF
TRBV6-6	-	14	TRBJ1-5	CASDQSAGGQLQHF
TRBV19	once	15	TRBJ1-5	CASSIQGQTNQPQHF
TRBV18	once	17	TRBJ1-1	CASSPARGQGMNTEAFF
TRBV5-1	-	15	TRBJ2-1	CASSLASGTGYEQFF
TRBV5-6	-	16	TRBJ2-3	CASSLGLAGGLDTQYF
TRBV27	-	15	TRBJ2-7	CASSSFTGHPYEQYF
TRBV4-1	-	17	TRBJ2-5	CASSQGRGLPIQETQYF
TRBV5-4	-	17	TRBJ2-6	CASSSGQGARGANVLTF
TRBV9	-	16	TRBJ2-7	CASSVGRQGYAYEQYF
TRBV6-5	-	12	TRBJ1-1	CASGGGRVGAFF
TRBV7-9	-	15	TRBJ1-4	CASRLGGQANEKLFF
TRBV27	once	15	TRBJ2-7	CASSSSGRGHLEQYF
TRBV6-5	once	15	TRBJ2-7	CASSYSRGSSYEQYF
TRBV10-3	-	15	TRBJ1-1	CAISEIQATNTEAFF
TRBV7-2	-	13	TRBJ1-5	CASSNRAMQPQHF
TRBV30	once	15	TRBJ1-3	CAWSADFSSGNTIYF
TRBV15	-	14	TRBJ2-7	CATSIPGTVYEQYF
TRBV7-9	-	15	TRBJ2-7	CASSPPGQGVGEQYF
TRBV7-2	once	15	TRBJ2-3	CASSQRTRTSGGEYF
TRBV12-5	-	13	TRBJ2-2	CASGYTGTGELFF
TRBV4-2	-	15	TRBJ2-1	CASSQEPSSYNEQFF
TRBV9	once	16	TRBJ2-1	CASSASGDYEYNEQFF
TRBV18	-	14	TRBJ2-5	CASSPLDSQETQYF
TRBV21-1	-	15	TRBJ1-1	CASSKRKQGGGEAFF
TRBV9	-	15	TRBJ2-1	CASSVERTSFNEQFF
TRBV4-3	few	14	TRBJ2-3	CASSLRGGQDTQYF
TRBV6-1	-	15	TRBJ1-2	CASRPFVGGNYGYTF
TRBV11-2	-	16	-	CASSLSNLQARYEQYF